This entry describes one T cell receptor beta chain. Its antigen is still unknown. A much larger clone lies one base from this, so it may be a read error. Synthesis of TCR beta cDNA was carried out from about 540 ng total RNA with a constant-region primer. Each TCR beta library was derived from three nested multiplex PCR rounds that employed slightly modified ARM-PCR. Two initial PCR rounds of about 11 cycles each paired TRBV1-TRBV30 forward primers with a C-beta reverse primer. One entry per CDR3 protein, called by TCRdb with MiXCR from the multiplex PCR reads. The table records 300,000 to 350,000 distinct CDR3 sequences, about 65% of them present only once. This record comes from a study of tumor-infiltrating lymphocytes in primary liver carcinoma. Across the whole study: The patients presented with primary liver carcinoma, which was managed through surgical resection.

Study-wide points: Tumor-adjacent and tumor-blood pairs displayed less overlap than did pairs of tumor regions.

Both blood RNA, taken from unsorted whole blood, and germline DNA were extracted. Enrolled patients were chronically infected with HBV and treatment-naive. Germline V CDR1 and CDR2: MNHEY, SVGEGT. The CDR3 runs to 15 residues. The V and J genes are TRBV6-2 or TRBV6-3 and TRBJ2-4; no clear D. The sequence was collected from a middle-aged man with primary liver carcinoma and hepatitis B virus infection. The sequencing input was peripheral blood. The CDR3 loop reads CASSYMTLAKNIEYF. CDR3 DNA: TGTGCCAGCAGTTACATGACATTAGCCAAAAACATTGAGTACTTC.